The source of this T cell receptor beta chain is a study of OX40 agonist ivuxolimab in advanced cancers. Looked up from germline, CDR1 is MDHEN and CDR2 is SYDVKM. Trimming removed 7 bases from V and 5 bases from J, with 9 bases in between. This CDR3 spans 12 amino acids. Clones were read by immunoSEQ multiplex PCR, and TCRdb kept only the in-frame ones, dropping some. This sample has 50,000 to 80,000 clones, with about 89% found just once. Blood sampling took place at baseline, cycle 4 day 1, and cycle 7 day 1. Study-level points and caveats: Averaged across samples, CD8+ T cells carried more expanded clones than CD4+ did.

In its sample, this clone was seen once. Its target is unknown. This chain links TRBV28 with TRBJ1-3; D may be TRBD1 (5 bases). The sequences come from CD4+ or CD8+ T cells sorted from blood, collected in a trial of the OX40 agonist ivuxolimab. The receptor comes from an adult with an advanced solid tumor such as melanoma, head and neck, liver or kidney cancer. The CDR3 DNA is TGTGCCAGCAACGAGGGGAGAAACACCATATATTTT. Protein sequence: CASNEGRNTIYF.